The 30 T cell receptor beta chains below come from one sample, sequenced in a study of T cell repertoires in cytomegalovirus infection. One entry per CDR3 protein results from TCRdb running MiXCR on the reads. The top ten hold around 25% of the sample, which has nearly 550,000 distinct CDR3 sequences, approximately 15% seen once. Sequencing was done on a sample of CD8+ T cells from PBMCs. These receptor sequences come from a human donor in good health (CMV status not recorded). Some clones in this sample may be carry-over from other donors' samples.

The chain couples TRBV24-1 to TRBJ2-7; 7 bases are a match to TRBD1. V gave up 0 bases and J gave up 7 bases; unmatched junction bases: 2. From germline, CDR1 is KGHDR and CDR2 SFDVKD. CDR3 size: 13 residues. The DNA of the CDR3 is TGTGCCACCAGTGATTTGGCAGGGGGAGAGCAGTACTTC. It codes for CATSDLAGGEQYF.

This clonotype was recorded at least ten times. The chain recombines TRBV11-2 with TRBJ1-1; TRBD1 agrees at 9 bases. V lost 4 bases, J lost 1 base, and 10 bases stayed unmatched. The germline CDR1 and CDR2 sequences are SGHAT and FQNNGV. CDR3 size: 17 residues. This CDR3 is CASSYKKGDRANTEAFF. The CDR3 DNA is TGTGCCAGCAGCTACAAAAAGGGGGACAGGGCGAACACTGAAGCTTTCTTT.

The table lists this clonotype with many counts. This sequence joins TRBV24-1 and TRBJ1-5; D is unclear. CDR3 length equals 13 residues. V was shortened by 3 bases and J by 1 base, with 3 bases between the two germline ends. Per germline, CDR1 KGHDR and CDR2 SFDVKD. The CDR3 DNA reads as TGTGCCACCAGTGATAACAGCAATCAGCCCCAGCATTTT. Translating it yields CATSDNSNQPQHF.

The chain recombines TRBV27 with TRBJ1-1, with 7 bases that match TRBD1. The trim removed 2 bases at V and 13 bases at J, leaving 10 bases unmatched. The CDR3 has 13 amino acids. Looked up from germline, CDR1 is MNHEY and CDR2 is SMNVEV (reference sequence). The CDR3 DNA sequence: TGTGCCAGCAGTTTACACCCAAAGGGGGCCGGTTTCTTT. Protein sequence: CASSLHPKGAGFF.

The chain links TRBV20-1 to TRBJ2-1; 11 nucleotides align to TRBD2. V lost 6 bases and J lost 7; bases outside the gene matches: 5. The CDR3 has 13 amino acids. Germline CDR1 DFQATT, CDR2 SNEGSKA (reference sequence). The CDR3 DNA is TGCAGTGCAGCGGCTAGCGGGAGGAATGAGCAGTTCTTC. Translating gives CSAAASGRNEQFF.

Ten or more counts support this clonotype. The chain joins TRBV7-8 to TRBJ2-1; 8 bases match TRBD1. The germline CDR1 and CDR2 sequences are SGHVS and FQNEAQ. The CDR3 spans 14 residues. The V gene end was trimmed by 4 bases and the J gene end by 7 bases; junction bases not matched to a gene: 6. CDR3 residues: CASSYRDRRNEQFF. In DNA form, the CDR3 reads TGTGCCAGCAGCTACCGGGACAGGAGGAATGAGCAGTTCTTC.

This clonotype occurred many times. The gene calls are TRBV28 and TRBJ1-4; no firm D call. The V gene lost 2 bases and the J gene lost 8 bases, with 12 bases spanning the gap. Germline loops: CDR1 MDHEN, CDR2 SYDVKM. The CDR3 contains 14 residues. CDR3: CASSLIREDEKLFF. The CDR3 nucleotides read TGTGCCAGCAGTTTAATAAGGGAGGACGAAAAACTGTTTTTT.

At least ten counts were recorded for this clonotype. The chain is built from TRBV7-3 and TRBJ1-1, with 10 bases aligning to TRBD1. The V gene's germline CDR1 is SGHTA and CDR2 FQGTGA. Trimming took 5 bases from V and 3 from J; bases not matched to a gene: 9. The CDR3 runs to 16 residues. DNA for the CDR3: TGTGCCAGCAGCGCTTACCGGGACAGGGGACACACTGAAGCTTTCTTT. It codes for CASSAYRDRGHTEAFF.

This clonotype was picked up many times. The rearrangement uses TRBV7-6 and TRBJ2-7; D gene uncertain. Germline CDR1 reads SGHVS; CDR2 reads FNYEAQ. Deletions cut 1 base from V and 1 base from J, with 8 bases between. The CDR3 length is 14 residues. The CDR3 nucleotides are TGTGCCAGCAGCTTAGTCTACTCGTCCTACGAGCAGTACTTC. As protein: CASSLVYSSYEQYF.

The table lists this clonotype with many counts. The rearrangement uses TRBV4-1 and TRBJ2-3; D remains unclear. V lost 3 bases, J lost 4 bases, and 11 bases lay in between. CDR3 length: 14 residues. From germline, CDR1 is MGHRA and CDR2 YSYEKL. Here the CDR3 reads CASSQRLGADTQYF. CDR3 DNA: TGCGCCAGCAGCCAGCGGCTAGGAGCAGATACGCAGTATTTT.

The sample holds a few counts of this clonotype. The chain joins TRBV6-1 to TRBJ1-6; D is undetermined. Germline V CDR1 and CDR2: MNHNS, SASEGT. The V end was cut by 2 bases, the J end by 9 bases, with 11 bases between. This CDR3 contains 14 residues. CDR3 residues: CASSEMGRGSPLHF. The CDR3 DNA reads TGTGCCAGCAGTGAAATGGGTAGAGGTTCACCCCTCCACTTT.

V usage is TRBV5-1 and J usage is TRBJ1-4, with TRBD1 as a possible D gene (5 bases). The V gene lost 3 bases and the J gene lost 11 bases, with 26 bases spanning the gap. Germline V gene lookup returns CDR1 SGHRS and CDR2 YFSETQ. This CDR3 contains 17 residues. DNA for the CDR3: TGCGCCAGCAGCTCCCACCCTCCAGGGCGCTCCAGGGAGAAACTGTTTTTT. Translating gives CASSSHPPGRSREKLFF.

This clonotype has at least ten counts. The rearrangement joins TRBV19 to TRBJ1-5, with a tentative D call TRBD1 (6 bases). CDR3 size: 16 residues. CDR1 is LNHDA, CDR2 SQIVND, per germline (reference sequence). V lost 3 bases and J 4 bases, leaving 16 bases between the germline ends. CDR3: CASSILAGTTNQPQHF. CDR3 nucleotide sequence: TGTGCCAGTAGTATTCTGGCCGGGACAACTAATCAGCCCCAGCATTTT.

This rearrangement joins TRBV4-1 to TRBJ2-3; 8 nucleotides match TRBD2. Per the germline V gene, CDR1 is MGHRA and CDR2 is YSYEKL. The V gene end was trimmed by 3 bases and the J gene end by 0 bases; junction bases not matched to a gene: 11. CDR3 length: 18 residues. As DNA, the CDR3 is TGCGCCAGCAGCCACTTTAGCACGGGGGGGGGTAGCACAGATACGCAGTATTTT. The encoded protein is CASSHFSTGGGSTDTQYF.

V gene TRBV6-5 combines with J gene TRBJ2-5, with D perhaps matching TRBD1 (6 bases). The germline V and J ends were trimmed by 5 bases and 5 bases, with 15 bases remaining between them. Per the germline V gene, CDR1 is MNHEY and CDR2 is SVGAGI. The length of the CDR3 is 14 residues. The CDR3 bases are TGTGCCAGCAGTGACAGGCTAAGGATCGAGACCCAGTACTTC. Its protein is CASSDRLRIETQYF.

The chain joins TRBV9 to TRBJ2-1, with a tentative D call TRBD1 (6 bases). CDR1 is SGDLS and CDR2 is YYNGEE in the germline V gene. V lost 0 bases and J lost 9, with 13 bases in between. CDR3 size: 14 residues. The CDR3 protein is CASSVEGEPVEQFF. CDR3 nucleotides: TGTGCCAGCAGCGTAGAGGGGGAGCCGGTTGAGCAGTTCTTC.

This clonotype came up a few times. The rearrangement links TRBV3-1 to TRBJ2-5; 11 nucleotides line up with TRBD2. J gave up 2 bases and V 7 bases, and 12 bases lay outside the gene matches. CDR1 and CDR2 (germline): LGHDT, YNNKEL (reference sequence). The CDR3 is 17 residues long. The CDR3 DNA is TGTGCCAGCAAGGTCCGTGGACTAGCGGGTCAACAAGAGACCCAGTACTTC. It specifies CASKVRGLAGQQETQYF.

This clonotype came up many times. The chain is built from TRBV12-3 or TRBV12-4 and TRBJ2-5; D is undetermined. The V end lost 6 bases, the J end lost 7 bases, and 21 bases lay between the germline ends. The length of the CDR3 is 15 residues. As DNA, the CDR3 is TGTGCCAGCAGCGCGTCCTCCGGGCCCCTGGGGACCCAGTACTTC. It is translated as CASSASSGPLGTQYF.

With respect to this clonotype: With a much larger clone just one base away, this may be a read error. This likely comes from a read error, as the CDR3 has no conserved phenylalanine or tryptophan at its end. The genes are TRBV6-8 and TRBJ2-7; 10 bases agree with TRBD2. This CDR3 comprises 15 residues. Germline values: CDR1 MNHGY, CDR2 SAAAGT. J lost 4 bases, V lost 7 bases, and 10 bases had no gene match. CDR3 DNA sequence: TGTGCCAGCACCCCCCAGGAACTAGCGGGATACGAGCAGTACTTA. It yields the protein CASTPQELAGYEQYL.

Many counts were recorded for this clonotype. The CDR3 coding sequence is TGTGCCAGCAGCCTCCGAGGGGGCCGGTTGGATGAGCAGTTCTTC. Protein product: CASSLRGGRLDEQFF. V gene TRBV5-4 combines with J gene TRBJ2-1, with 7 bases fitting TRBD1. The length of the CDR3 is 15 residues. Per germline, CDR1 SGHNT and CDR2 YYREEE (reference sequence). After removal of 4 bases from V and 8 bases from J, the junction contained 12 bases not matched to a gene.

The CDR3 DNA reads TGTGCCAGCAGCCAAGTCCAGGGGGAGAGATCACCCCTCCACTTT. It specifies CASSQVQGERSPLHF. The V gene is TRBV4-2, the J gene TRBJ1-6; 7 bases line up with TRBD1. V lost 1 base, J lost 10 bases, and 7 bases stayed unmatched. Germline CDR1 reads LGHNA; CDR2 reads YNFKEQ. This CDR3 is 15 amino acids long.

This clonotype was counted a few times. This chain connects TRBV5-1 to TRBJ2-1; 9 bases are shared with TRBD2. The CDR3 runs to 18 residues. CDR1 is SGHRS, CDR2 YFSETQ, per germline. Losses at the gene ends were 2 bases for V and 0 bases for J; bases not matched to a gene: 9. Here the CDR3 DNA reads TGCGCCAGCAGCTTCCCTTCTAGCGGGGATAGCTCCTACAATGAGCAGTTCTTC. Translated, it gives CASSFPSSGDSSYNEQFF.

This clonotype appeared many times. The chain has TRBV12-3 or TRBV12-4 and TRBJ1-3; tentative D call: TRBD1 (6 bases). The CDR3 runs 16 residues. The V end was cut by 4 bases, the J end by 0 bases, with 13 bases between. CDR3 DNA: TGTGCCAGCAGTTCGTCGGGGGCCATCTCTGGAAACACCATATATTTT. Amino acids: CASSSSGAISGNTIYF.

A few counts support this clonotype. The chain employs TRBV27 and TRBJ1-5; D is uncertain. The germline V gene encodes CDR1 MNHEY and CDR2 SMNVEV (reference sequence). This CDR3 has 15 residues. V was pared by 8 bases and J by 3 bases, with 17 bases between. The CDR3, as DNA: TGTGCCAGCGCCCCCGGGAGACGGTTCAATCAGCCCCAGCATTTT. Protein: CASAPGRRFNQPQHF.

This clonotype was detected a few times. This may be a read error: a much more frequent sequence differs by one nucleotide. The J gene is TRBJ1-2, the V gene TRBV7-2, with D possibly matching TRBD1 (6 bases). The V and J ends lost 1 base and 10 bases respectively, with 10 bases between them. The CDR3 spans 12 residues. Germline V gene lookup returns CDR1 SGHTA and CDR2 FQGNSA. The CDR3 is CASSLGQEVYTF. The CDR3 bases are TGTGCCAGCAGCTTAGGACAGGAGGTCTACACCTTC.

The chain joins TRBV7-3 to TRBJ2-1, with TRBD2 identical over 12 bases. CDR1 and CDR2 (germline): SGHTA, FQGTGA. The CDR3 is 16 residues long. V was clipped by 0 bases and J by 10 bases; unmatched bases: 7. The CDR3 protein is CASSLTPTSGSGEQFF. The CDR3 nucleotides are TGTGCCAGCAGCTTAACCCCGACTAGCGGGAGTGGCGAGCAGTTCTTC.

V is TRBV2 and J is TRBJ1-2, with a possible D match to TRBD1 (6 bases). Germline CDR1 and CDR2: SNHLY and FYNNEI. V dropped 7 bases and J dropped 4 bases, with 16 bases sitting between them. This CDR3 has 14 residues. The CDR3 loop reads CASNPNRASYGYTF. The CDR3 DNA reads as TGTGCCAGCAACCCAAACAGGGCCAGCTATGGCTACACCTTC.

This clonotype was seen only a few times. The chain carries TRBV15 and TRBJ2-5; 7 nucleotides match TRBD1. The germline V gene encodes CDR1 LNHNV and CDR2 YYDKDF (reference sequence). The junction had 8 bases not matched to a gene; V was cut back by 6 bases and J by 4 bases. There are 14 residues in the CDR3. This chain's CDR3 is CATRLTGSGETQYF. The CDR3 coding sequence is TGTGCCACCAGGTTGACAGGGTCGGGAGAGACCCAGTACTTC.

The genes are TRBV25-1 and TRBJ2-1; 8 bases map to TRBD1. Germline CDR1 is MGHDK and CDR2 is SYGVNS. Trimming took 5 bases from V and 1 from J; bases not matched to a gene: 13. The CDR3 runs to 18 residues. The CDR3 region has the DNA TGTGCCAGCAGTCCCCCTGGAGGAACAGGGGGATCCTACAATGAGCAGTTCTTC. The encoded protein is CASSPPGGTGGSYNEQFF.

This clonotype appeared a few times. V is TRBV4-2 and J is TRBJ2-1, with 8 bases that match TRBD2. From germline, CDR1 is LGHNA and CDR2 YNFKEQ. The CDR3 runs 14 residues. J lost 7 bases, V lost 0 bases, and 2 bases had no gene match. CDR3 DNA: TGTGCCAGCAGCCAAGACGGGACTAGTAATGAGCAGTTCTTC. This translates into CASSQDGTSNEQFF.